A single sample gave rise to the 10 T cell receptor beta chains below, sequenced in a study of blood T cell repertoires in COVID-19. Profiled with immunoSEQ multiplex PCR; TCRdb holds only in-frame clones, not every one. Among 80,000 or so clones listed, 75% to 85% were seen once. The sample comprised peripheral blood. The receptors were sampled from a woman aged 70 to 79 with acute or convalescent COVID-19.

The count of this clone is one. This chain joins TRBV4-3 and TRBJ2-3, with D unresolved. V lost 4 bases and J lost 4, with 9 bases in between. This CDR3 contains 13 residues. Germline CDR1 is LGHNA and CDR2 is YSLEER. The DNA of the CDR3 is TGCGCCAGCAGCCCAAAGCCGTCAGATACGCAGTATTTT. Its protein product is CASSPKPSDTQYF.

This clone showed up just once. The CDR3 loop is CASSMWRDRTYNSPLHF. The CDR3, as DNA: TGTGCCAGTAGTATGTGGAGGGATCGAACCTATAATTCACCCCTCCACTTT. The chain is built from TRBV19 and TRBJ1-6; D uncertain. The germline CDR1 and CDR2 sequences are LNHDA and SQIVND (reference sequence). Trimming removed 3 bases at V and 2 bases at J, with 14 bases between. This CDR3 spans 17 amino acids.

The V and J genes are TRBV6-6 and TRBJ1-6, with TRBD1 matching over 9 bases. The CDR3 is made up of 13 amino acids. The trim removed 5 bases at V and 10 bases at J, leaving 3 bases unmatched. The V gene's germline CDR1 is MNHNY and CDR2 SVGAGI (reference sequence). For the CDR3, the DNA is TGTGCCAGCAGTGGGACAGGGATGTCACCCCTCCACTTT. Translation gives CASSGTGMSPLHF.

This chain links TRBV13 with TRBJ2-1; 10 bases line up with TRBD2. The V and J ends lost 1 base and 5 bases, in that order; junction bases with no gene match: 14. This CDR3 contains 19 residues. CDR1 PRHDT and CDR2 FYEKMQ come from the germline V gene (reference sequence). CDR3 loop: CASSLDVWGLAGVNNEQFF. In DNA, the CDR3 is TGTGCCAGCAGCTTAGATGTCTGGGGTCTAGCGGGGGTCAACAATGAGCAGTTCTTC.

The chain recombines TRBV9 with TRBJ1-1; D is unclear. V lost 0 bases, J lost 1 base, and 4 bases lay in between. The CDR3 is 13 residues long. Germline lookup yields CDR1 SGDLS and CDR2 YYNGEE. The CDR3 sequence: CASSVVRNTEAFF. CDR3 coding DNA: TGTGCCAGCAGCGTAGTGAGGAACACTGAAGCTTTCTTT.

The J gene is TRBJ2-7, the V gene TRBV7-2; 13 bases line up with TRBD2. After removal of 7 bases from V and 3 bases from J, the junction contained 15 bases not matched to a gene. CDR1 is SGHTA and CDR2 is FQGNSA in the germline V gene. This CDR3 spans 18 amino acids. The CDR3, as DNA: TGTGCCAGCACCTTTCGGACTAGCGGGGGCACGACCTTCTACGAGCAGTACTTC. Encoded protein: CASTFRTSGGTTFYEQYF.

This chain uses TRBV19 with TRBJ1-2, with D tentatively TRBD1 (5 bases). The CDR3 covers 15 residues. Trimming took off 3 bases at V and 0 bases at J, with 11 bases between the two ends. Germline V gene lookup returns CDR1 LNHDA and CDR2 SQIVND (reference sequence). CDR3 protein: CASSIEGRANYGYTF. CDR3 nucleotides: TGTGCCAGTAGTATTGAGGGGAGGGCTAACTATGGCTACACCTTC.

The chain combines TRBV28 with TRBJ1-1; the D gene is possibly TRBD1 (6 bases). The CDR3 consists of 17 residues. V was trimmed by 1 base and J by 0 bases, leaving 15 bases between them. CDR1 and CDR2 from the germline V gene are MDHEN and SYDVKM. The DNA for the CDR3 is TGTGCCAGCAGTTTATTCTTGGGGGGGGCTCTGAACACTGAAGCTTTCTTT. It is translated as CASSLFLGGALNTEAFF.

The CDR3 here is CASSSPGQENIQYF. The CDR3 nucleotides are TGTGCCAGCAGCTCTCCGGGACAGGAGAACATTCAGTACTTC. The chain combines TRBV7-2 with TRBJ2-4; TRBD1 agrees at 8 bases. The CDR3 has 14 amino acids. V trimming: 4 bases; J trimming: 7 bases; junction bases outside the gene matches: 6. Germline CDR1 and CDR2: SGHTA and FQGNSA.

The gene calls are TRBV7-6 and TRBJ2-7; 8 bases align to TRBD1. V shed 0 bases and J 1 base; nucleotides not matched to a gene: 2. CDR1 and CDR2 from the germline V gene are SGHVS and FNYEAQ. CDR3 length equals 15 residues. The CDR3, as DNA: TGTGCCAGCAGCTTAGCCACAGGGGGGTCCTACGAGCAGTACTTC. Its translation: CASSLATGGSYEQYF.